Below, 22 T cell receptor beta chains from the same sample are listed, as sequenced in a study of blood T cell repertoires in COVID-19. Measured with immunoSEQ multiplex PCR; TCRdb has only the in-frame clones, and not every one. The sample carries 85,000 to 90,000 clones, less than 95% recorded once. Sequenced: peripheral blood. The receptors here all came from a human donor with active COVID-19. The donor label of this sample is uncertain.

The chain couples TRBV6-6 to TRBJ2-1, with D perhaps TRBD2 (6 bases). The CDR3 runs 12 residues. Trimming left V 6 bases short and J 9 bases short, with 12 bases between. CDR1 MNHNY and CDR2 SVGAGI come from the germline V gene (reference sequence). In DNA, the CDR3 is TGTGCCAGCAGCCCCGGGAGCGGTGAGCAGTTCTTC. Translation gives CASSPGSGEQFF.

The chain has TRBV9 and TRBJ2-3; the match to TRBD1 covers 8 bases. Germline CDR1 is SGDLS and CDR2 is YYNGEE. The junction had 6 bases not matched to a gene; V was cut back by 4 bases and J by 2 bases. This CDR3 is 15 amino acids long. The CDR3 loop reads CASSLRGQDTDTQYF. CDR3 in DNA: TGTGCCAGCAGCCTCAGGGGACAGGACACAGATACGCAGTATTTT.

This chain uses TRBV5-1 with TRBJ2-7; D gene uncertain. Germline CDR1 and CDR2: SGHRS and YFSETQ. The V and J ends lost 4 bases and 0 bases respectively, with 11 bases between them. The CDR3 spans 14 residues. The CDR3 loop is CASSLGWASYEQYF. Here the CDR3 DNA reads TGCGCCAGCAGCCTGGGGTGGGCCTCCTACGAGCAGTACTTC.

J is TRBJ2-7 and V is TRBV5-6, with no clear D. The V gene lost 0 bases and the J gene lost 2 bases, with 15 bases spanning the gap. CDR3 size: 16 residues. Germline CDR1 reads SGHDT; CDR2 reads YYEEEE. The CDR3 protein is CASSLGMGRKTYEQYF. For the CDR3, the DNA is TGTGCCAGCAGCTTGGGAATGGGCAGGAAGACCTACGAGCAGTACTTC.

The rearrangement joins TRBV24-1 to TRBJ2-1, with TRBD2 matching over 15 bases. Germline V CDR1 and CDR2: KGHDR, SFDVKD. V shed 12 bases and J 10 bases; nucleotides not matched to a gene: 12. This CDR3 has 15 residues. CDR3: CAPRGPGLAGGEQFF. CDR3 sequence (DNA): TGTGCCCCCCGGGGGCCGGGACTAGCGGGGGGAGAGCAGTTCTTC.

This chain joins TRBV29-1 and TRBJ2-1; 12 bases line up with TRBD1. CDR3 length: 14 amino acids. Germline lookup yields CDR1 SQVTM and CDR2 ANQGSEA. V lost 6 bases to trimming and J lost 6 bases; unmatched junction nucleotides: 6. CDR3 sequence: CSVLGTGGFNEQFF. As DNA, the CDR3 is TGCAGCGTCCTTGGGACAGGGGGCTTCAATGAGCAGTTCTTC.

The CDR3 DNA is TGTGCCAGTAGTAAGGGGGGGCGCGGTAGCACAGATACGCAGTATTTT. It encodes CASSKGGRGSTDTQYF. The chain links TRBV19 to TRBJ2-3; D may be TRBD2 (7 bases). The CDR3 is 16 amino acids. Germline CDR1 reads LNHDA; CDR2 reads SQIVND (reference sequence). Deletions cut 4 bases from V and 0 bases from J, with 14 bases between.

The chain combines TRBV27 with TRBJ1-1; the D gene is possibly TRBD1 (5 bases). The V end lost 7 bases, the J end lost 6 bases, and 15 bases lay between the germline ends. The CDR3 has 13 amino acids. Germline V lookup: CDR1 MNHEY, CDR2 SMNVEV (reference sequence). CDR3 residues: CASINQGKSEAFF. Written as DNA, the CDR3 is TGTGCCAGCATCAATCAGGGCAAGTCTGAAGCTTTCTTT.

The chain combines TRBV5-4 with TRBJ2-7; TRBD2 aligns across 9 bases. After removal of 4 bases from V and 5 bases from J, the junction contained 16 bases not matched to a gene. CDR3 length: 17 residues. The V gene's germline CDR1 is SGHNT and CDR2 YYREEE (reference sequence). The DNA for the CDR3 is TGTGCCAGCAGCCCGGCGGGGGGGCGGGGCCGGGGCCACGAGCAGTACTTC. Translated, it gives CASSPAGGRGRGHEQYF.

The CDR3 nucleotides read TGCGCCAGCAGCTCGCAGGGACTTTACTACGAGCAGTACTTC. Translating it yields CASSSQGLYYEQYF. The V and J genes are TRBV5-1 and TRBJ2-7; a weak D match, TRBD2 (6 bases). V lost 3 bases and J 3 bases, leaving 13 bases between the germline ends. The CDR3 length is 14 residues. In germline, CDR1 is SGHRS, CDR2 YFSETQ.

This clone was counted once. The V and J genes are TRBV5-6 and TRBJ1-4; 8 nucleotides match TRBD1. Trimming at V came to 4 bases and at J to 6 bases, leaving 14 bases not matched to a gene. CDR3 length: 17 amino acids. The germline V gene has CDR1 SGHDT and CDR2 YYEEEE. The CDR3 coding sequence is TGTGCCAGCAGCAGAACGACAGGGGTTCGGGTGGATGAAAAACTGTTTTTT. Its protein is CASSRTTGVRVDEKLFF.

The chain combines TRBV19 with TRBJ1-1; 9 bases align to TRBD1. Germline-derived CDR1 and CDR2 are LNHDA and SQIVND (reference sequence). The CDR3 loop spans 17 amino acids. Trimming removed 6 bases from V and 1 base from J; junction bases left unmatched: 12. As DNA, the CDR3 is TGTGCCAGTAGCAAATTTCCGGGACAGGGAACGAACACTGAAGCTTTCTTT. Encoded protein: CASSKFPGQGTNTEAFF.

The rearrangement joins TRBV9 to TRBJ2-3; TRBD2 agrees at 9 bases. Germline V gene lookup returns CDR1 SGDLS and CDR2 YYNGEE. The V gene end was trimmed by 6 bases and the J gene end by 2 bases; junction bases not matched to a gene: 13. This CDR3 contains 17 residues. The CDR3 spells CASTPRPVAGVTDTQYF. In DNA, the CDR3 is TGTGCCAGCACACCCCGCCCCGTAGCGGGGGTCACAGATACGCAGTATTTT.

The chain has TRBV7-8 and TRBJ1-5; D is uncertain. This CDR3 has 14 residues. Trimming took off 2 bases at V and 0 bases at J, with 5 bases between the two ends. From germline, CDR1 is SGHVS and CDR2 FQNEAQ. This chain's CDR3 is CASSLSNSNQPQHF. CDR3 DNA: TGTGCCAGCAGCTTATCTAATAGCAATCAGCCCCAGCATTTT.

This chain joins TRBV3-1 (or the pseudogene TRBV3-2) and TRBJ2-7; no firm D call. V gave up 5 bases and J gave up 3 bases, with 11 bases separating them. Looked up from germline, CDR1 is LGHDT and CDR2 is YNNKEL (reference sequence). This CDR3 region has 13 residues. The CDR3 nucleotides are TGTGCCAGCAGCTCGAGTGAGGACTACGAGCAGTACTTC. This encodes CASSSSEDYEQYF.

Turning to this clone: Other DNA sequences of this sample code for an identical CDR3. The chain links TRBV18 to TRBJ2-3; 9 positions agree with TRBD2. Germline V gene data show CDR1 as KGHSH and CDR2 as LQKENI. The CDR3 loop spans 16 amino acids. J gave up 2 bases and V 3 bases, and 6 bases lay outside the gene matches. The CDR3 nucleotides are TGTGCCAGCTCACCCCTGGCGGGGGGGTTCACAGATACGCAGTATTTT. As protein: CASSPLAGGFTDTQYF.

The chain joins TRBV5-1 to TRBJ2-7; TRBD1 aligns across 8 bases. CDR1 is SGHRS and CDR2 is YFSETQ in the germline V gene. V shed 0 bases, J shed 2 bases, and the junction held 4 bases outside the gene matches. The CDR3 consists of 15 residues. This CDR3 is CASSLVQGAAYEQYF. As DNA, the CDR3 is TGCGCCAGCAGCTTGGTTCAGGGGGCCGCCTACGAGCAGTACTTC. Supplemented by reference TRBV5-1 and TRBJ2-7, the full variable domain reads KAGVTQTPRYLIKTRGQQVTLSCSPISGHRSVSWYQQTPGQGLQFLFEYFSETQRNKGNFPGRFSGRQFSNSRSEMNVSTLELGDSALYLCASSLVQGAAYEQYFGPGTRLTVT.

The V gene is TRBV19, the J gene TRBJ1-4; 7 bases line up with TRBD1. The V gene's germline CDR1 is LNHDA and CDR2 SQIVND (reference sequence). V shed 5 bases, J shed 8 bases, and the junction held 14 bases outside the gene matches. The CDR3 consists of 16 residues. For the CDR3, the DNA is TGTGCCAGTAGTCCCTTAGACAGGGTACCGGGCGAAAAACTGTTTTTT. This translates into CASSPLDRVPGEKLFF. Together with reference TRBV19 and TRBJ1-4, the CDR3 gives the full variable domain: DGGITQSPKYLFRKEGQNVTLSCEQNLNHDAMYWYRQDPGQGLRLIYYSQIVNDFQKGDIAEGYSVSREKKESFPLTVTSAQKNPTAFYLCASSPLDRVPGEKLFFGSGTQLSVL.

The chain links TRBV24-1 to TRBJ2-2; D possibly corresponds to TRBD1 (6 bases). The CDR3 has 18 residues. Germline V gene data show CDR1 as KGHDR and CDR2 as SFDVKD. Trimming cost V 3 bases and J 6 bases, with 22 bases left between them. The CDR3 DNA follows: TGTGCCACCAGTGATGATCCCGGGACATGGGGTTGGGCCGGGGAGCTGTTTTTT. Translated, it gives CATSDDPGTWGWAGELFF.

The CDR3 is CASSGTGLPNTEAFF. CDR3 nucleotides: TGTGCCAGCAGCGGAACTGGACTCCCCAATACTGAAGCTTTCTTT. This chain joins TRBV9 and TRBJ1-1; no clear D gene. This CDR3 comprises 15 residues. Trimming removed 3 bases from V and 5 bases from J, with 17 bases in between. Looked up from germline, CDR1 is SGDLS and CDR2 is YYNGEE.

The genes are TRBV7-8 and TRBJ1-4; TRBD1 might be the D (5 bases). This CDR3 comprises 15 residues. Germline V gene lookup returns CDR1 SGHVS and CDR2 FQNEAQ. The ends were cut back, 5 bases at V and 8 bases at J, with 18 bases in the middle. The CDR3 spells CASSPGGGNQEKLFF. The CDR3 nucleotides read TGTGCCAGCAGCCCCGGGGGGGGGAATCAAGAAAAACTGTTTTTT.

CDR3 sequence reads: CASRPGGFSTDTQYF. Here the CDR3 DNA reads TGTGCCAGCCGGCCGGGGGGATTTAGCACAGATACGCAGTATTTT. The V gene is TRBV11-3, the J gene TRBJ2-3; 7 bases are a match to TRBD2. The CDR3 totals 15 residues. V was clipped by 8 bases and J by 0 bases; unmatched bases: 8. CDR1 SGHNT and CDR2 YENEEA come from the germline V gene.